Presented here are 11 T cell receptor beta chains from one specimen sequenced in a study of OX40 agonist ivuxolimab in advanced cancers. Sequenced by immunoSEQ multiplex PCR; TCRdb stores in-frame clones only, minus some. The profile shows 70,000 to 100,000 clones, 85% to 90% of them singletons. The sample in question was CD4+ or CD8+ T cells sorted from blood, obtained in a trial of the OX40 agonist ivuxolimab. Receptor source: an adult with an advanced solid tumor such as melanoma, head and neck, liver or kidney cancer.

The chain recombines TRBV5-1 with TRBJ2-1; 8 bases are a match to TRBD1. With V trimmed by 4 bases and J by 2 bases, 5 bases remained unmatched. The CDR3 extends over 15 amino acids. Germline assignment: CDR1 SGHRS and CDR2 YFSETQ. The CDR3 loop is CASSHDRGAYNEQFF. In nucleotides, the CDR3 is TGCGCCAGCAGCCACGACAGGGGTGCCTACAATGAGCAGTTCTTC.

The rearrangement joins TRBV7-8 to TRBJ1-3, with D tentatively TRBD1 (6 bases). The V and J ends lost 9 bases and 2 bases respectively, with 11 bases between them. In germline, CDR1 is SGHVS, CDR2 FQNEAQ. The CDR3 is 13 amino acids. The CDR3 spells CASSQGTGNTIYF. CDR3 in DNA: TGTGCCAGTTCACAGGGAACTGGAAACACCATATATTTT.

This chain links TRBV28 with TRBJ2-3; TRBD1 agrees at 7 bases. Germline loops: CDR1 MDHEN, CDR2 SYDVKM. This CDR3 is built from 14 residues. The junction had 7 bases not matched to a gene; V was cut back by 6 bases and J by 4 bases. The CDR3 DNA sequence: TGTGCCAGCAGGAGAGGGGGCGCCTCAGATACGCAGTATTTT. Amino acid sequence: CASRRGGASDTQYF.

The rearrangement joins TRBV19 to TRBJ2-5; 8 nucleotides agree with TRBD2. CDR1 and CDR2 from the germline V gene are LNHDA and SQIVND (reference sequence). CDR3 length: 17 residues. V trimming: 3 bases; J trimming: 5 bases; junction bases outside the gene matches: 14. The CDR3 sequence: CASSMESGKRETETQYF. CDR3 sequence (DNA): TGTGCCAGTAGTATGGAGAGTGGAAAGCGGGAGACGGAGACCCAGTACTTC.

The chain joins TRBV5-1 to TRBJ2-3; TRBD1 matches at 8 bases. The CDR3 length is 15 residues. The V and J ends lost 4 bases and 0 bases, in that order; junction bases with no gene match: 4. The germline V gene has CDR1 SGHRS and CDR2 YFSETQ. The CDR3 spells CASSPRTGSTDTQYF. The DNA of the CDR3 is TGCGCCAGCAGCCCGCGGACAGGGAGCACAGATACGCAGTATTTT.

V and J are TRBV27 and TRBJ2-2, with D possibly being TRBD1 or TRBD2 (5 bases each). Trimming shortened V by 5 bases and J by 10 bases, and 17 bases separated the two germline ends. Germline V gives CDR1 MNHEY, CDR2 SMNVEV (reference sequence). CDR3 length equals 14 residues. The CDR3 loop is CASSPPGTAKELFF. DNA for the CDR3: TGTGCCAGCAGTCCGCCCGGGACGGCCAAGGAGCTGTTTTTT.

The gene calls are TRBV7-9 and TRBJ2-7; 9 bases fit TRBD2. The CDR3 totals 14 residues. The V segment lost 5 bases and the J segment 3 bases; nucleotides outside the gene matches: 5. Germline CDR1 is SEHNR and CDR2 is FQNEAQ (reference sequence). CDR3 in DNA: TGTGCCAGCAGCCGTAGCGGGGGAAACTACGAGCAGTACTTC. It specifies CASSRSGGNYEQYF.

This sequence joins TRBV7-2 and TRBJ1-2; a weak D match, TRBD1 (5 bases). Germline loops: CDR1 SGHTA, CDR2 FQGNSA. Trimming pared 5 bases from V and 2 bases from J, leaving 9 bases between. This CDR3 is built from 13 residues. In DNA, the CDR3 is TGTGCCAGCAGCCCGGACAAAAACTATGGCTACACCTTC. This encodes CASSPDKNYGYTF.

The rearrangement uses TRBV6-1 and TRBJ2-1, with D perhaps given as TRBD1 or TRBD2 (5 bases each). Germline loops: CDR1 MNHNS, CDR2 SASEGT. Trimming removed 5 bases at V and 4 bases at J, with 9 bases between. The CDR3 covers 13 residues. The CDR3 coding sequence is TGTGCCAGCAGTCGGGACGAATACAATGAGCAGTTCTTC. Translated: CASSRDEYNEQFF.

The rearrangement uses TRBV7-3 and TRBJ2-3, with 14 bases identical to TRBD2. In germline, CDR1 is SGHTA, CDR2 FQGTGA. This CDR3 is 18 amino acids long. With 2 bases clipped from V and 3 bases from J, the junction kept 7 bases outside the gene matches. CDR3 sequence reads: CASSLSPGLAGETDTQYF. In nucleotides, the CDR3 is TGTGCCAGCAGCTTATCTCCGGGACTAGCGGGAGAAACAGATACGCAGTATTTT.

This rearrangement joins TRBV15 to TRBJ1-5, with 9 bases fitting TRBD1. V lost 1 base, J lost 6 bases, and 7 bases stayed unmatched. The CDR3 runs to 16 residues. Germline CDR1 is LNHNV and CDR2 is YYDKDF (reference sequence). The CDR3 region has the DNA TGTGCCACCAGCAGAGTTTCCGGACAGGGGCGTCAGCCCCAGCATTTT. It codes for CATSRVSGQGRQPQHF.